Each of the 9 T cell receptor beta chains below was sequenced from the same sample in a study of T cell responses to AZD1222 COVID-19 vaccine. Using immunoSEQ multiplex PCR, the repertoire was profiled, and TCRdb retains in-frame clones only, with some absent. The sample contains more than 120,000 clones, 85% to 95% of which appear only once. Sequenced material: peripheral blood, taken on day 0 of AZD1222 vaccination. The receptors stem from an adult in good health.

The chain recombines TRBV11-2 with TRBJ1-3; D remains ambiguous. Germline V gene lookup returns CDR1 SGHAT and CDR2 FQNNGV. V shed 4 bases and J shed 4 bases, with 11 bases lying between them. The CDR3 has 14 amino acids. CDR3 nucleotide sequence: TGTGCCAGCAGCTCCTCTCGAGGGGGAAACACCATATATTTT. It codes for CASSSSRGGNTIYF.

The V and J genes are TRBV3-1 (or the pseudogene TRBV3-2) and TRBJ1-2; TRBD1 aligns across 7 bases. This CDR3 is built from 13 residues. Germline values: CDR1 LGHDT, CDR2 YNNKEL (reference sequence). After removal of 4 bases from V and 4 bases from J, the junction contained 3 bases not matched to a gene. CDR3 loop: CASSLKGAYGYTF. CDR3 coding DNA: TGTGCCAGCAGCCTGAAGGGGGCCTATGGCTACACCTTC.

This chain connects TRBV6-2 or TRBV6-3 to TRBJ1-6, with D uncertain. Germline V lookup: CDR1 MNHEY, CDR2 SVGEGT. This CDR3 has 14 amino acids. Trimming took off 8 bases at V and 6 bases at J, with 14 bases between the two ends. The DNA for the CDR3 is TGTGCCAGCTGCCCTCTGAGTGTTAATTCACCCCTCCACTTT. It encodes CASCPLSVNSPLHF.

This clone showed up just a few times. Distinct nucleotide sequences in the sample also encode this CDR3. V usage is TRBV7-9 and J usage is TRBJ1-1, with D hard to call. Germline loops: CDR1 SEHNR, CDR2 FQNEAQ (reference sequence). This CDR3 has 12 amino acids. V lost 3 bases to trimming and J lost 4 bases, with 6 bases between them. The CDR3 DNA sequence: TGTGCCAGCAGCTTGGGTTCCACTGAAGCTTTCTTT. This codes for CASSLGSTEAFF. Combining the CDR3 with reference TRBV7-9 and TRBJ1-1 gives the whole variable domain DTGVSQNPRHKITKRGQNVTFRCDPISEHNRLYWYRQTLGQGPEFLTYFQNEAQLEKSRLLSDRFSAERPKGSFSTLEIQRTEQGDSAMYLCASSLGSTEAFFGQGTRLTVV.

V usage is TRBV9 and J usage is TRBJ1-5; D remains ambiguous. The CDR3 has 15 amino acids. Trimming cost V 4 bases and J 3 bases, with 14 bases left between them. CDR1 and CDR2 from the germline V gene are SGDLS and YYNGEE. CDR3 in amino acids: CASSYLGGINQPQHF. CDR3 bases: TGTGCCAGCAGCTATCTAGGAGGAATCAATCAGCCCCAGCATTTT.

This clone was counted between two and nine times. This chain joins TRBV9 and TRBJ1-1; 11 bases fit TRBD1. This CDR3 spans 16 amino acids. Germline CDR1 SGDLS, CDR2 YYNGEE. Trimming removed 3 bases from V and 4 bases from J; junction bases left unmatched: 8. The CDR3 DNA follows: TGTGCCAGCAGCGCAGCGGACAGGGGGCAGGGCACTGAAGCTTTCTTT. This encodes CASSAADRGQGTEAFF.

V and J are TRBV19 and TRBJ1-4; D possibly corresponds to TRBD1 (6 bases). The CDR3 is 15 residues long. Germline CDR1 is LNHDA and CDR2 is SQIVND (reference sequence). V was pared by 6 bases and J by 8 bases, with 19 bases between. CDR3 loop: CASRVQGIGGEKLFF. CDR3 coding DNA: TGTGCCAGTAGGGTACAGGGAATAGGCGGCGAAAAACTGTTTTTT.

This sequence joins TRBV6-2 or TRBV6-3 and TRBJ1-5, with TRBD1 matching 8 bases. Unmatched junction bases numbered 5, after V lost 5 bases and J lost 5 bases. CDR3 length: 14 amino acids. Germline CDR1 is MNHEY and CDR2 is SVGEGT. In DNA form, the CDR3 reads TGTGCCAGCAGTCTGACAGGGGACCATCAGCCCCAGCATTTT. This codes for CASSLTGDHQPQHF.

This chain uses TRBV9 with TRBJ2-1, with TRBD2 matching over 13 bases. The germline V gene has CDR1 SGDLS and CDR2 YYNGEE. V trimming: 4 bases; J trimming: 4 bases; junction bases outside the gene matches: 8. CDR3 length: 17 amino acids. The CDR3: CASSQRTSGRWYNEQFF. DNA of the CDR3: TGTGCCAGCAGCCAAAGGACTAGCGGGAGATGGTACAATGAGCAGTTCTTC.